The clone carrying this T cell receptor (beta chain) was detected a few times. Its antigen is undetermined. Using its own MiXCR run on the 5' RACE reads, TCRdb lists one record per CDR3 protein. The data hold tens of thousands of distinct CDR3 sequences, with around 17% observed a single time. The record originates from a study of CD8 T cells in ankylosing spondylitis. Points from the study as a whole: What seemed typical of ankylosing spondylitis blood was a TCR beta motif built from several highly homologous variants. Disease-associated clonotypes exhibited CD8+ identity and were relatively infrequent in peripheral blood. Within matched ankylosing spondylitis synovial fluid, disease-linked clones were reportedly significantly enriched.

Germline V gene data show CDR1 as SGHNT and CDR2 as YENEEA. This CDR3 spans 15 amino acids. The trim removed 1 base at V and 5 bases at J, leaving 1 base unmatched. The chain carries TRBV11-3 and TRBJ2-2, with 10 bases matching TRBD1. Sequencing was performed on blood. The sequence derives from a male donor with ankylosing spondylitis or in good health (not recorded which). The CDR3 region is CASSLGGQGTGELFF. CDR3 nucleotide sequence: TGTGCCAGCAGCTTAGGGGGACAGGGGACCGGGGAGCTGTTTTTT.